The T cell receptor (beta chain) described here comes from a study of shared clonotypes between healthy human individuals. This CDR3 is built from 14 residues. Trimming removed 2 bases at V and 4 bases at J, with 13 bases between. The V gene's germline CDR1 is SGDLS and CDR2 YYNGEE. Generated by immunoSEQ multiplex PCR, the TCRdb table keeps only in-frame clones and is missing some. Found here are about 680,000 clones, around two thirds of them singletons; the top ten hold approximately 1.6%. A note on this clone: Other nucleotide sequences in the sample specify the same CDR3.

J is TRBJ2-7 and V is TRBV9; D unresolved. The sequence was obtained from a young woman in good health. The sequencing input was memory CD4+ T cells sorted from blood. Specified subset: CD45RA-negative fraction. The CDR3 DNA reads TGTGCCAGCAGCGTTTCTGGAACGGGTTACGAGCAGTACTTC. This gives the protein CASSVSGTGYEQYF.